This T cell receptor (beta chain) is drawn from a study of low-dose radiotherapy and immunotherapy resistance in tumors (dated by TCRdb to the early 2020s). For the study in its entirety: In Cohort 1, each fraction delivered 0.5 Gy every 2 weeks, and the prescribed total PTV dose was 6.5 Gy. Patients in Cohort 2 were given 1 Gy per fraction every two weeks, for a total of 13 Gy across 26 weeks. Every two weeks, patients got intravenous cyclophosphamide at 200 mg/m2, given one day ahead of each radiation and immunotherapy administration. Eight patients were included in the translational analysis, namely three from the first dose cohort plus the first five from the second dose cohort. Nivolumab and ipilimumab were both given intravenously, with nivolumab at a 240 mg flat dose every two weeks and ipilimumab at 1 mg/kg every six weeks. Aspirin 300 mg was taken orally once daily by patients for four cycles, starting on cycle 1 day 1. Randomization of trial participants into treatment groups was not performed.

What the time point label conveys for this sample: after trial treatment. The sample's treatment or condition label is to be understood as: LDRT plus nivolumab, ipilimumab, low-dose cyclophosphamide and aspirin (RACIN trial). Donors were enrolled in RACIN, a single-arm phase I dose-escalation trial in which nivolumab, ipilimumab, aspirin, low-dose cyclophosphamide and low-dose radiotherapy were combined. Patients were eligible if they had advanced solid tumors that were TIL-negative. This clonotype was counted at least ten times. It lacks a known antigen. No base quality information exists; no much larger clone differs at one position. V and J lose 0 bases and 1 base, and a span of 4 bases separates them. Measured from the cysteine to the phenylalanine, the CDR3 is 13 residues long. Only the CDR3 DNA stays, 39 bases, in frame from base 1. As encoded in the germline V gene, CDR1 is SGHRS while CDR2 is YFSETQ.

The reads were generated on an Illumina HiSeq 2500. First-strand cDNA was synthesized with Superscript III and a set of TRAV- and TRBV-specific primers, covering both TCRalpha and TCRbeta chains. TCRs were amplified for around 20 PCR cycles with Phusion, using a constant-region primer paired with the adapter attached to the V primers. The MessageAmp II aRNA Amplification Kit was used to amplify the isolated mRNA, with in vitro transcription run for under 20 hours at 37 degrees C. mRNA for TCR sequencing was isolated with the Dynabeads mRNA DIRECT Purification Kit. Indexed Illumina adapters were added in a second roughly 26-cycle Phusion PCR, and the resulting products were purified with AMPure XP beads. The original methods were these. Using custom Perl scripts, TCR sequences encoding the same protein were pooled, out-of-frame sequences were removed, and the abundance of each clonotype was computed. Any TCR sequence supported by only a single read was excluded from analysis. Repertoire metrics included Shannon entropy, Gini index, clonality, richness, and frequency of TCRs shared between repertoires. TCRdb ran its own pipeline on the public reads, namely fastp trimming at Q25 and MiXCR clone calling, and kept in-frame beta chains. Duplicate CDR3 protein sequences are folded into a single record with the most common DNA and genes. The V and J calls and clone size come from TCRdb's table, not from the authors' own analysis. This sample is represented by around 100,000 distinct CDR3 sequences; 20% to 25% of them were singletons. The biggest ten clones account for over 4% of the sample.

The receptor was derived from a male donor with prostate cancer. This specimen was PBMCs, taken after low-dose radiotherapy plus immunotherapy. The sequence is built from TRBV5-1 and TRBJ1-1, with the D gene too uncertain to name. The CDR3 protein: CASSLVRNTEAFF. DNA sequence: TGCGCCAGCAGCTTGGTCCGGAACACTGAAGCTTTCTTT.